This TCR beta chain originates from a study of spatial heterogeneity in lung cancer. Time point indicated: sample taken at primary tumor resection. The input material, whole RNA from tumor, nontumor lung or frozen PBMC, was sequenced unsorted. The donors were approximately 70 patients with non-small cell lung cancer that was early-stage and untreated. This clonotype has only a few counts. TCRdb processed the 5' RACE reads anew with MiXCR; each CDR3 protein has one entry. The data show tens of thousands of distinct CDR3 sequences, with 4% to 6% seen just once and 25% to 30% held by the top ten. The source material was PBMCs, sampled at surgery. The sequence was obtained from a female donor with early-stage non-small cell lung cancer.

The CDR3 nucleotides read TGTGCCACCGCTGACAGGGACGGAGAGACCCAGTACTTC. This encodes CATADRDGETQYF. The V call is TRBV10-3, the J call TRBJ2-5; TRBD1 matches at 7 bases. The germline V gene encodes CDR1 ENHRY and CDR2 SYGVKD. CDR3 length: 13 amino acids. V lost 10 bases and J lost 4; bases outside the gene matches: 9.